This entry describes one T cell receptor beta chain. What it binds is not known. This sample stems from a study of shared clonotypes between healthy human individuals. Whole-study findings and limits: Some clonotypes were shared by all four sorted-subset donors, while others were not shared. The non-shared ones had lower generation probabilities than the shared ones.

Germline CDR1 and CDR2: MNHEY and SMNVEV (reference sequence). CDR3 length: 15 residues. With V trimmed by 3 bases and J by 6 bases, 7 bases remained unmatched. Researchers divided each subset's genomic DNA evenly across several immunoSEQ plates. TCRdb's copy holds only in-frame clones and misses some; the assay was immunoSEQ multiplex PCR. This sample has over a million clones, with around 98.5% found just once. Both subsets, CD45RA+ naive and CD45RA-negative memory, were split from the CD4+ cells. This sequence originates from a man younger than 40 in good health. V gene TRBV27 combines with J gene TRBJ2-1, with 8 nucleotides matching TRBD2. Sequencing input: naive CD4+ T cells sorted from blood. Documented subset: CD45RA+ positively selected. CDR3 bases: TGTGCCAGCAGTTTCTTTCCGGGACTAGGCAATGAGCAGTTCTTC. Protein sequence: CASSFFPGLGNEQFF.